These T cell receptor beta chains were read from a single sample in a study of shared clonotypes between healthy human individuals. Sequencing was performed with immunoSEQ multiplex PCR; in TCRdb, only in-frame clones are kept and a portion is missing. The repertoire has over 950,000 clones, about 72% of them found once; the top ten carry roughly 0.9%. The material sequenced was memory CD4+ T cells from PBMCs. The source of these receptors is a man younger than 30 in good health. Some clones in this sample may be carry-over from other donors' samples. CDR3s include the opening cysteine and the closing phenylalanine or tryptophan. The D gene is left open where the match is weak. Clone size, where shown, is once, few, many, or a class for clones that have expanded.

abundance: few
v_gene: TRBV6-4
d_gene: .
j_gene: TRBJ2-6
CDR3nt: TGTGCCAGCAGCCGGGACTCTGGGGCCAACGTCCTGACTTTC
CDR3aa: CASSRDSGANVLTF

abundance: .
v_gene: TRBV7-9
d_gene: .
j_gene: TRBJ2-7
CDR3nt: TGTGCCAGCAGCTTAGAGGAGTCCGGGCAGTACTTC
CDR3aa: CASSLEESGQYF

abundance: .
v_gene: TRBV12-5
d_gene: .
j_gene: TRBJ2-5
CDR3nt: TGTGCTAGTGCCCTGGGGGCGGGAGTGGTCGAAGAGACCCAGTACTTC
CDR3aa: CASALGAGVVEETQYF

abundance: .
v_gene: TRBV27
d_gene: .
j_gene: TRBJ1-5
CDR3nt: TGTGCCAGCAGTTCGAGTGGTGGCAATCAGCCCCAGCATTTT
CDR3aa: CASSSSGGNQPQHF

abundance: few
v_gene: TRBV28
d_gene: .
j_gene: TRBJ1-2
CDR3nt: TGTGCCAGCAGTTTTCAGGGCGGCTATGGCTACACCTTC
CDR3aa: CASSFQGGYGYTF

abundance: .
v_gene: TRBV5-6
d_gene: TRBD1
j_gene: TRBJ2-3
CDR3nt: TGTGCCAGCAGCCAGGGGACAGTCCCCTCGGCCGATACGCAGTATTTT
CDR3aa: CASSQGTVPSADTQYF

abundance: .
v_gene: TRBV7-9
d_gene: .
j_gene: TRBJ1-5
CDR3nt: TGTGCCAGCAGCCCCCTCGCGGGCAATCAGCCCCAGCATTTT
CDR3aa: CASSPLAGNQPQHF

abundance: .
v_gene: TRBV6-1
d_gene: .
j_gene: TRBJ2-7
CDR3nt: TGTGCCAGCAGTGAAGATAGACGGACCCACGAGCAGTACTTC
CDR3aa: CASSEDRRTHEQYF

abundance: once
v_gene: TRBV27
d_gene: TRBD1
j_gene: TRBJ2-7
CDR3nt: TGTGCCAGCAGGACAGGACAGGGGATTGTCTACGAGCAGTACTTC
CDR3aa: CASRTGQGIVYEQYF

abundance: once
v_gene: TRBV7-8
d_gene: .
j_gene: TRBJ1-3
CDR3nt: TGTGCCAGCAGTTCGATCCGGGGTGGAAACACCATATATTTT
CDR3aa: CASSSIRGGNTIYF

abundance: .
v_gene: TRBV5-4
d_gene: .
j_gene: TRBJ2-2
CDR3nt: TGTGCCAGCAGCCTGGGACATAGGAACACCGGGGAGCTGTTTTTT
CDR3aa: CASSLGHRNTGELFF

abundance: once
v_gene: TRBV30
d_gene: TRBD1
j_gene: TRBJ1-5
CDR3nt: TGTGCCTGGAGCTACCAACAGGGGGGAAACAATCAGCCCCAGCATTTT
CDR3aa: CAWSYQQGGNNQPQHF

abundance: .
v_gene: TRBV28
d_gene: .
j_gene: TRBJ1-2
CDR3nt: TGTGCCAGCAGTTCTACAGCTCTCAATTATGGCTACACCTTC
CDR3aa: CASSSTALNYGYTF

abundance: .
v_gene: TRBV29-1
d_gene: .
j_gene: TRBJ1-1
CDR3nt: TGCAGCGCCCTCGGGCAGGGTTACGATGAAGCTTTCTTT
CDR3aa: CSALGQGYDEAFF

abundance: .
v_gene: TRBV7-3
d_gene: .
j_gene: TRBJ2-3
CDR3nt: TGTGCCAGCAGCTCCCACGCAGCCGGGAGTACAGATACGCAGTATTTT
CDR3aa: CASSSHAAGSTDTQYF

abundance: .
v_gene: TRBV5-1
d_gene: TRBD2
j_gene: TRBJ2-7
CDR3nt: TGCGCCAGCACCATCAACCCCGCTAGCGGGAGGGACTACGAGCAGTACTTC
CDR3aa: CASTINPASGRDYEQYF

abundance: .
v_gene: TRBV30
d_gene: .
j_gene: TRBJ2-1
CDR3nt: TGTGCCTGGAGTCGGACGGGCGCCAATGGGGAGCAGTTCTTC
CDR3aa: CAWSRTGANGEQFF

abundance: .
v_gene: TRBV7-8
d_gene: TRBD1
j_gene: TRBJ1-5
CDR3nt: TGTGCCAGCAGCTTAGCCGACAGGGATAATCAGCCCCAGCATTTT
CDR3aa: CASSLADRDNQPQHF

abundance: many
v_gene: TRBV7-9
d_gene: .
j_gene: TRBJ1-1
CDR3nt: TGTGCCAGCAGCGTGACAGTGAACACTGAAGCTTTCTTT
CDR3aa: CASSVTVNTEAFF

abundance: .
v_gene: TRBV30
d_gene: TRBD2
j_gene: TRBJ2-7
CDR3nt: TGTGCCTGGAGTCCGCTAGCGGGAGTGAGCGAGCAGTACTTC
CDR3aa: CAWSPLAGVSEQYF

abundance: .
v_gene: TRBV10-3
d_gene: TRBD1
j_gene: TRBJ1-5
CDR3nt: TGTGCCACCAGGGACAGGGGCGAGAGCAATCAGCCCCAGCATTTT
CDR3aa: CATRDRGESNQPQHF

abundance: once
v_gene: TRBV18
d_gene: .
j_gene: TRBJ2-5
CDR3nt: TGTGCCAGCTCACCCCGGGCACCAGCCGGGGAGACCCAGTACTTC
CDR3aa: CASSPRAPAGETQYF

abundance: .
v_gene: TRBV27
d_gene: TRBD1
j_gene: TRBJ1-2
CDR3nt: TGTGCCAGCAGTCCCGCTTGGACAGGGATCAACTATGGCTACACCTTC
CDR3aa: CASSPAWTGINYGYTF

abundance: .
v_gene: TRBV6-4
d_gene: .
j_gene: TRBJ1-1
CDR3nt: TGTGCCAGCAGACACGAGCGCGGGGGGCGCATGAACACTGAAGCTTTCTTT
CDR3aa: CASRHERGGRMNTEAFF

abundance: .
v_gene: TRBV28
d_gene: TRBD1
j_gene: TRBJ1-4
CDR3nt: TGTGCCAGCAGTTCTCCGGGACAGGATGAAAAACTGTTTTTT
CDR3aa: CASSSPGQDEKLFF

abundance: .
v_gene: TRBV7-6
d_gene: TRBD1
j_gene: TRBJ2-1
CDR3nt: TGTGCCAGCAGCCCTGGGTGGGGACAGAGCTCCTACAATGAGCAGTTCTTC
CDR3aa: CASSPGWGQSSYNEQFF

abundance: few
v_gene: TRBV6-6
d_gene: .
j_gene: TRBJ1-4
CDR3nt: TGTGCCAGCAGTTACCCGACAGCTACTAATGAAAAACTGTTTTTT
CDR3aa: CASSYPTATNEKLFF

abundance: .
v_gene: TRBV7-3
d_gene: .
j_gene: TRBJ2-5
CDR3nt: TGTGCCAGCAGCTTACTAGCTCGAGAGACCCAGTACTTC
CDR3aa: CASSLLARETQYF

abundance: .
v_gene: TRBV9
d_gene: TRBD1
j_gene: TRBJ1-2
CDR3nt: TGTGCCAGCAGCCAGGGGGCGGACCTCTATGGCTACACCTTC
CDR3aa: CASSQGADLYGYTF

abundance: .
v_gene: TRBV28
d_gene: .
j_gene: TRBJ1-2
CDR3nt: TGTGCCAGCAGTTTATTAAGGAGACGCTACACCTTC
CDR3aa: CASSLLRRRYTF

abundance: once
v_gene: TRBV28
d_gene: .
j_gene: TRBJ1-5
CDR3nt: TGTGCCAGCAGCGAGGGGTTTCGGGGCAATCAGCCCCAGCATTTT
CDR3aa: CASSEGFRGNQPQHF

abundance: .
v_gene: TRBV5-3
d_gene: TRBD1
j_gene: TRBJ1-2
CDR3nt: TGTGCCAGAACGGGACAGGGAGCGGATGGCTACACCTTC
CDR3aa: CARTGQGADGYTF

abundance: .
v_gene: TRBV30
d_gene: .
j_gene: TRBJ2-2
CDR3nt: TGTGCCTGGAGTGTTCGGGCCACCGGGGAGCTGTTTTTT
CDR3aa: CAWSVRATGELFF

abundance: .
v_gene: TRBV5-4
d_gene: .
j_gene: TRBJ2-7
CDR3nt: TGTGCCAGCAGCTTTATGTCTGGGGGCGGGATCTACGAGCAGTACTTC
CDR3aa: CASSFMSGGGIYEQYF

abundance: .
v_gene: TRBV18
d_gene: .
j_gene: TRBJ1-1
CDR3nt: TGTGCCAGCTCACCCACAGAGAACACTGAAGCTTTCTTT
CDR3aa: CASSPTENTEAFF

abundance: .
v_gene: TRBV29-1
d_gene: TRBD1
j_gene: TRBJ2-3
CDR3nt: TGCAGCGTTGGGCCGACAGGGGCAGATACGCAGTATTTT
CDR3aa: CSVGPTGADTQYF

abundance: once
v_gene: TRBV14
d_gene: .
j_gene: TRBJ2-7
CDR3nt: TGTGCCAGCAGCCAAGCGGGGTCGCGGGGCGAGCAGTACTTC
CDR3aa: CASSQAGSRGEQYF

abundance: .
v_gene: TRBV9
d_gene: TRBD1
j_gene: TRBJ2-1
CDR3nt: TGTGCCAGCAGCCCCCGAGGGGGCATTGTCGACAATGAGCAGTTCTTC
CDR3aa: CASSPRGGIVDNEQFF

abundance: .
v_gene: TRBV28
d_gene: .
j_gene: TRBJ1-2
CDR3nt: TGTGCCAGCAGGGCCGGAAAAGGAGGCTACACCTTC
CDR3aa: CASRAGKGGYTF

abundance: few
v_gene: TRBV5-1
d_gene: .
j_gene: TRBJ2-1
CDR3nt: TGCGCCAGCACCGAAATTTTGGACGGGAAGCAGTTCTTC
CDR3aa: CASTEILDGKQFF

abundance: once
v_gene: TRBV28
d_gene: .
j_gene: TRBJ1-3
CDR3nt: TGTGCCAGCAGTTTGTTTAGGGACACCATATATTTT
CDR3aa: CASSLFRDTIYF

abundance: once
v_gene: TRBV6-6
d_gene: .
j_gene: TRBJ1-1
CDR3nt: TGTGCCAGCAGCCCCGCCAGGGGTGGAACACTGGGAGCTTTCTTT
CDR3aa: CASSPARGGTLGAFF

abundance: .
v_gene: TRBV7-9
d_gene: TRBD1
j_gene: TRBJ2-7
CDR3nt: TGTGCCAGCAGCCACCGCCGGACAGGGGGTATCCTCTTCTTC
CDR3aa: CASSHRRTGGILFF

abundance: .
v_gene: TRBV5-6
d_gene: .
j_gene: TRBJ1-5
CDR3nt: TGTGCCAGCAGCTTCACCGGCGCAGGGGTTATTCAGCCCCAGCATTTT
CDR3aa: CASSFTGAGVIQPQHF

abundance: .
v_gene: TRBV7-2
d_gene: .
j_gene: TRBJ2-7
CDR3nt: TGTGCCAGCAGCCAATGGGCGAGGGTGACGGAAGAGCAGTACTTC
CDR3aa: CASSQWARVTEEQYF

abundance: .
v_gene: TRBV9
d_gene: TRBD2
j_gene: TRBJ2-1
CDR3nt: TGTGCCAGCACGCGGGAGGCCCCCTACAATGAGCAGTTCTTC
CDR3aa: CASTREAPYNEQFF

abundance: .
v_gene: TRBV5-1
d_gene: .
j_gene: TRBJ1-1
CDR3nt: TGCGCCAGCAGCCAGGGAGTTTCGTACACTGAAGCTTTCTTT
CDR3aa: CASSQGVSYTEAFF

abundance: .
v_gene: TRBV5-1
d_gene: TRBD2
j_gene: TRBJ2-7
CDR3nt: TGCGCCAGCAGCTTGGTCGGCGGCGGGGGGTCCTACGAGCAGTACTTC
CDR3aa: CASSLVGGGGSYEQYF

abundance: once
v_gene: TRBV11-1
d_gene: TRBD2
j_gene: TRBJ2-7
CDR3nt: TGTGCCAGCAGTTCAGAGGGACTAGCTTCCTACGAGCAGTACTTC
CDR3aa: CASSSEGLASYEQYF

abundance: few
v_gene: TRBV28
d_gene: .
j_gene: TRBJ1-3
CDR3nt: TGTGCCAGCAGTTCAGGTCACTCTGGAAACACCATATATTTT
CDR3aa: CASSSGHSGNTIYF